This T cell receptor beta chain was sequenced for a study of CD8 T cells in ankylosing spondylitis. Study results and caveats: A TCR beta motif of under ten highly homologous variants appeared characteristic of ankylosing spondylitis blood.

TCRdb processed the 5' RACE reads anew with MiXCR; each CDR3 protein has one entry. The data contain more than 300,000 distinct CDR3 sequences, 11% of them seen just once; the ten biggest clones take up roughly 9.1%. To note about this clonotype: The antigen is unknown. This may stem from a read error, because a much larger clone lies one nucleotide away.

Germline trimming cut 1 base from V and 10 bases from J; bases unmatched to any gene: 7. In germline, CDR1 is SGHTA, CDR2 FQGNSA. This CDR3 comprises 16 residues. The sequenced material came from blood, either unsorted or a sorted T cell fraction (not recorded which). The TCR originated in a female donor with ankylosing spondylitis or in good health (not recorded which). V gene TRBV7-2 combines with J gene TRBJ1-6; the match to TRBD1 covers 10 bases. The CDR3 coding sequence is TGTGCCAGCAGCTTAGAGTTCCGGGACAGGGGATCACCCCTCCACTTT. Its translation is CASSLEFRDRGSPLHF.